This TCR beta chain was sequenced for a study of T cells in Graves' hyperthyroidism and ophthalmopathy. This clonotype has a count of ten or more. What was amplified from RNA transcripts were TCR beta CDR3 regions. A first-round RT-PCR of the TCR CDR3 used the HTBI primer set. Via MiXCR, TCRdb re-called the multiplex PCR reads, giving one row per CDR3 protein. This sample has around 300,000 distinct CDR3 sequences; around 15% occur once, and the top ten carry roughly 31%. The source is a woman in her 50s with Graves' hyperthyroidism that later progressed to Graves' ophthalmopathy. The sequenced sample was blood.

CDR3 sequence: CASSPSGQYGYTF. DNA of the CDR3: TGTGCCAGCTCACCAAGCGGGCAATATGGCTACACCTTC. V usage is TRBV18 and J usage is TRBJ1-2; no firm D call. Germline values: CDR1 KGHSH, CDR2 LQKENI. This CDR3 has 13 amino acids. Trimming left V 2 bases short and J 5 bases short, with 9 bases between.